One sample yielded the 6 T cell receptor beta chains listed below, sequenced in a study of T cell changes during pregnancy in multiple sclerosis. The repertoire was sequenced with immunoSEQ multiplex PCR; TCRdb's copy has only in-frame clones and lacks some. Among about 60,000 clones listed, 90% were seen once. The sequenced sample was peripheral blood, obtained in the second trimester of pregnancy. Source of these receptors: a female donor in good health, enrolled as a control in a pregnancy study.

The chain is built from TRBV11-3 and TRBJ2-1, with D tentatively TRBD2 (5 bases). V was trimmed by 1 base and J by 5 bases, leaving 15 bases between them. The CDR3 has 16 residues. Germline assignment: CDR1 SGHNT and CDR2 YENEEA. The DNA for the CDR3 is TGTGCCAGCAGCTTAGGAGCAGGACGGGGAAACAATGAGCAGTTCTTC. This sequence encodes CASSLGAGRGNNEQFF.

This chain uses TRBV21-1 with TRBJ1-4. TRBV21-1 counts as a pseudogene. The CDR3 totals 16 residues. CDR3 in DNA: TGTGCCAGCAGCAAAGTTAAGGGGGGGACTAATGAAAAACTGTTTTTT. Protein sequence: CASSKVKGGTNEKLFF.

V is TRBV7-8 and J is TRBJ2-7; perhaps TRBD2 as D (5 bases). The V gene's germline CDR1 is SGHVS and CDR2 FQNEAQ. CDR3 length equals 15 residues. V lost 3 bases and J 0 bases, leaving 12 bases between the germline ends. DNA of the CDR3: TGTGCCAGCAGCTTGTTGAGCGGCGACTCCTACGAGCAGTACTTC. Translating it yields CASSLLSGDSYEQYF. Full variable domain (remainder filled in from reference TRBV7-8 and TRBJ2-7): GAGVSQSPRYKVAKRGQDVALRCDPISGHVSLFWYQQALGQGPEFLTYFQNEAQLDKSGLPSDRFFAERPEGSVSTLKIQRTQQEDSAVYLCASSLLSGDSYEQYFGPGTRLTVT.

The chain couples TRBV10-3 to TRBJ1-2; D possibly corresponds to TRBD1 (5 bases). Trimming took off 8 bases at V and 8 bases at J, with 15 bases between the two ends. Germline V gene data show CDR1 as ENHRY and CDR2 as SYGVKD. This CDR3 contains 12 residues. The chain's CDR3 is CAIGAGDLGYTF. The CDR3 DNA is TGTGCCATCGGGGCAGGTGACCTGGGCTACACCTTC.

This chain connects TRBV5-4 to TRBJ2-2, with 10 bases lining up with TRBD1. The CDR3 is 16 amino acids. The trim removed 4 bases at V and 8 bases at J, leaving 11 bases unmatched. The germline V gene encodes CDR1 SGHNT and CDR2 YYREEE (reference sequence). CDR3 bases: TGTGCCAGCAGCCCTTCCGTAGGACAGGGGGTAGGGGAGCTGTTTTTT. Translation gives CASSPSVGQGVGELFF.

The chain carries TRBV19 and TRBJ2-7; D is possibly TRBD1 (6 bases). The V gene's germline CDR1 is LNHDA and CDR2 SQIVND (reference sequence). Trimming stripped 3 bases from V and 2 bases from J, with 14 bases between. The length of the CDR3 is 15 residues. CDR3 loop: CASSISVGQPYEQYF. CDR3 DNA sequence: TGTGCCAGTAGTATCTCCGTTGGACAGCCCTACGAGCAGTACTTC. Variable domain in full (rest from reference TRBV19 and TRBJ2-7): DGGITQSPKYLFRKEGQNVTLSCEQNLNHDAMYWYRQDPGQGLRLIYYSQIVNDFQKGDIAEGYSVSREKKESFPLTVTSAQKNPTAFYLCASSISVGQPYEQYFGPGTRLTVT.